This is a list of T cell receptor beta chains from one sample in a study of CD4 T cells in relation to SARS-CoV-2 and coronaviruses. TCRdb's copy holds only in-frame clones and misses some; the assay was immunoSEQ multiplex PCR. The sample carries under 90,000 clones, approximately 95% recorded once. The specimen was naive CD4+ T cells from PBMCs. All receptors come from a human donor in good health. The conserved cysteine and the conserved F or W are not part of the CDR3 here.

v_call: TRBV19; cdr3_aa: ASSISDRLETQY
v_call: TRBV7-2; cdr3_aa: ASSLVRGGAHEKY
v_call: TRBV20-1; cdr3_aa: SASQDSHNNEQF
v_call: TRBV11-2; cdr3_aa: ASSHTGPNEQY
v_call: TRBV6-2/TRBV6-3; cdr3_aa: ASSSPRRGLGTSGDQETQY
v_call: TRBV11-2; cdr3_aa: ASSPRDPNEQF
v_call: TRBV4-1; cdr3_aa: ASSQGGKGKNTGELF
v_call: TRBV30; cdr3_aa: AWIATGGSYEQY
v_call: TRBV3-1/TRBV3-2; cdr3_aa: ASSRPGLAGDGQETQY
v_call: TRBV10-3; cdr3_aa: AITDRRTDTQY
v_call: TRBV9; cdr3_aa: ASSVLGTREETQY
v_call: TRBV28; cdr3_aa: ASSLGVAAAYNEQF
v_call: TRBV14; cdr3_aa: ASSRGRQGASTGELF
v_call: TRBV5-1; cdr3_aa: ASSSGTGPEKLF
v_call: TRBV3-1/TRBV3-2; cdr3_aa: ASSQRGTHVGEKLF
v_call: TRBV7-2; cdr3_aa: ASSLAGVSYEQY
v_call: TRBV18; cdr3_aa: ASSPPNRVNEKLF
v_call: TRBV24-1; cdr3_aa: ATSDSYSVGLGTDTQY
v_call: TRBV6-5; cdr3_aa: ASRTGAGYGYT
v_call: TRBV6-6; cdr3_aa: ASSQGGTEAF
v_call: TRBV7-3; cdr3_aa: ASSLAGGATNTDTQY
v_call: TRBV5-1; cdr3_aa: ASSLASGPYEQY
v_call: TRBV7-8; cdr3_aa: ASSWDRVQTQY
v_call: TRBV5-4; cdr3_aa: ASSLRAGLTYEQY
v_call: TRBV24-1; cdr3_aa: ATSEEGRIGELF
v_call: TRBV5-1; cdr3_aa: ASSLVARGGTGELF
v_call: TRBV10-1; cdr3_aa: ASSERLQETQY
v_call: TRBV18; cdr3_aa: ASSPPSGGLNNEQF
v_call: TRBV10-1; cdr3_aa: ASSTTGVQYEQY
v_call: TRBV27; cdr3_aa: ASSPRVRGSYEQY
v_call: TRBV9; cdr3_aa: ASSSAVGGSGELF
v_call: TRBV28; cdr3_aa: ASRPGLEDSPLH
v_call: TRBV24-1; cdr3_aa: ATSDLVASRYNEQF
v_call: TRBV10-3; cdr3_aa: AISVRLAGEGSNNEQF
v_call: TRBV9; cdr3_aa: ASSAADRGDEKLF
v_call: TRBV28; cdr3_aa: ASSRMDGYT
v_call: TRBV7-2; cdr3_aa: ASSLNGLANTGELF
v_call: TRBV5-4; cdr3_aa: ASSLAGSGGPYEQY
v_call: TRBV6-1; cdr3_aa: ASSEVGGRETQY
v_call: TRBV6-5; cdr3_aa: ASNPPGGYGYT
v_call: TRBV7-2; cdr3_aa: ASSLLRRDTQY
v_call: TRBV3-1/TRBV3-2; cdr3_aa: ASSTSPGDGYT
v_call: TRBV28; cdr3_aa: ASSLSRHSYEQY
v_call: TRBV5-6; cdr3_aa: ASSLVQGSRRQY